The 10 T cell receptor beta chains listed next were all sequenced from one sample in a study of vaccination effects on CD4 cells after COVID-19. Following an approximately 9-day culture, CD4+ T cells were purified. Profiling relied on immunoSEQ multiplex PCR, and the TCRdb table lists in-frame clones only, not all of them. The sample contains 70,000 or so clones, around 77% of which appear only once. No antigens are known for them. The specimen was CD4+ T cells from PBMCs cultured without peptide, collected before COVID-19 vaccination. The receptors shown here come from a human donor who received a COVID-19 vaccine.

The V and J genes are TRBV5-1 and TRBJ2-3, with 11 bases aligning to TRBD2. V gave up 0 bases and J gave up 6 bases; unmatched junction bases: 3. This CDR3 is 15 amino acids long. Per germline, CDR1 SGHRS and CDR2 YFSETQ. Written as DNA, the CDR3 is TGCGCCAGCAGCTTGGGACTAGCGGGGCGGGATACGCAGTATTTT. Translation: CASSLGLAGRDTQYF.

The V call is TRBV5-1, the J call TRBJ2-1, with D tentatively TRBD1 (6 bases). V was cut by 3 bases and J by 0 bases, with 10 bases left in between. The CDR3 totals 15 residues. Germline V gives CDR1 SGHRS, CDR2 YFSETQ. CDR3 nucleotides: TGCGCCAGCAGCTCACAGGACAGCTCCTACAATGAGCAGTTCTTC. Its translation: CASSSQDSSYNEQFF.

The J gene is TRBJ2-5, the V gene TRBV4-3; 14 bases fit TRBD2. Germline trimming cut 5 bases from V and 5 bases from J; bases unmatched to any gene: 7. The CDR3 consists of 16 residues. CDR1 and CDR2 (germline): LGHNA, YSLEER. CDR3 nucleotides: TGCGCCAGCAGCTCCCAGACTAGCGGGGGGGTCGAGACCCAGTACTTC. Translating gives CASSSQTSGGVETQYF.

The chain joins TRBV28 to TRBJ1-2; D not resolved. This CDR3 comprises 13 residues. V was pared by 6 bases and J by 2 bases, with 10 bases between. The germline gives CDR1 MDHEN, CDR2 SYDVKM. The DNA of the CDR3 is TGTGCCAGCAGCCTAGGACGGAACTATGGCTACACCTTC. Amino acid sequence: CASSLGRNYGYTF.

The chain joins TRBV3-1 (or the pseudogene TRBV3-2) to TRBJ1-1, with D maybe TRBD1 (6 bases). V dropped 6 bases and J dropped 3 bases, with 11 bases sitting between them. Per the germline V gene, CDR1 is LGHDT and CDR2 is YNNKEL (reference sequence). The CDR3 is made up of 13 amino acids. This CDR3 reads CASSTKGDTEAFF. In DNA, the CDR3 is TGTGCCAGCAGTACTAAGGGGGACACTGAAGCTTTCTTT.

CDR3 residues: CARKWETGNTEAFF. Written as DNA, the CDR3 is TGTGCCAGGAAATGGGAGACAGGGAACACTGAAGCTTTCTTT. The rearrangement links TRBV2 to TRBJ1-1, with D perhaps TRBD1 (6 bases). The length of the CDR3 is 14 residues. CDR1 and CDR2 from the germline V gene are SNHLY and FYNNEI. Trimming took off 9 bases at V and 1 base at J, with 15 bases between the two ends.

This clone occurred a few times. V gene TRBV6-5 combines with J gene TRBJ1-6, with 7 bases identical to TRBD1. Per the germline V gene, CDR1 is MNHEY and CDR2 is SVGAGI. This CDR3 is built from 13 residues. With 7 bases clipped from V and 7 bases from J, the junction kept 4 bases outside the gene matches. The CDR3 DNA is TGTGCCAGCATCAGGGGGTTGAATTCACCCCTCCACTTT. Amino acids: CASIRGLNSPLHF.

The chain recombines TRBV4-1 with TRBJ2-6, with unresolved D. Looked up from germline, CDR1 is MGHRA and CDR2 is YSYEKL. V lost 0 bases, J lost 4 bases, and 7 bases lay in between. This CDR3 has 15 residues. Here the CDR3 reads CASSQERAGANVLTF. In nucleotides, the CDR3 is TGCGCCAGCAGCCAAGAGCGCGCCGGGGCCAACGTCCTGACTTTC.

The V gene is TRBV5-5, the J gene TRBJ1-5; D unresolved. This CDR3 spans 14 amino acids. V was shortened by 4 bases and J by 0 bases, with 8 bases between the two germline ends. Germline V CDR1 and CDR2: SGHKS, YYEKEE (reference sequence). The CDR3 nucleotides read TGTGCCAGCAGCGCGACGGTTAGCAATCAGCCCCAGCATTTT. The encoded protein is CASSATVSNQPQHF. Using reference TRBV5-5 and TRBJ1-5 for the parts outside the CDR3, the full variable domain is DAGVTQSPTHLIKTRGQQVTLRCSPISGHKSVSWYQQVLGQGPQFIFQYYEKEERGRGNFPDRFSARQFPNYSSELNVNALLLGDSALYLCASSATVSNQPQHFGDGTRLSIL.

This clone was seen once. This chain uses TRBV7-8 with TRBJ1-2, with TRBD1 matching over 7 bases. V gave up 5 bases and J gave up 8 bases; unmatched junction bases: 8. This CDR3 spans 13 amino acids. CDR1 is SGHVS, CDR2 FQNEAQ, per germline. CDR3 DNA sequence: TGTGCCAGCAGCCTCCAGGGGGGCTTGGGCTACACCTTC. Protein product: CASSLQGGLGYTF.